This passage covers 13 T cell receptor beta chains from one sample sequenced in a study of blood T cell repertoires in COVID-19. TCRdb's table, derived via immunoSEQ multiplex PCR, lists solely in-frame clones and lacks some. In the table there are around 240,000 clones, about 86% of which are singletons. Sequencing was performed on peripheral blood. These TCRs come from a woman aged 25 to 39 who had recovered from COVID-19.

The rearrangement joins TRBV19 to TRBJ2-3; TRBD2 matches at 11 bases. Germline V gene data show CDR1 as LNHDA and CDR2 as SQIVND (reference sequence). The CDR3 is 15 amino acids. Unmatched junction bases numbered 6, after V lost 4 bases and J lost 6 bases. The CDR3 region has the DNA TGTGCCAGTAGTACCCTGACTAGCGGGGCGGATACGCAGTATTTT. Its protein is CASSTLTSGADTQYF. The variable domain in full, completed from reference TRBV19 and TRBJ2-3, reads DGGITQSPKYLFRKEGQNVTLSCEQNLNHDAMYWYRQDPGQGLRLIYYSQIVNDFQKGDIAEGYSVSREKKESFPLTVTSAQKNPTAFYLCASSTLTSGADTQYFGPGTRLTVL.

This sequence joins TRBV12-3 or TRBV12-4 and TRBJ2-5, with D hard to call. V was pared by 3 bases and J by 7 bases, with 9 bases between. The CDR3 loop spans 12 amino acids. For the CDR3, the DNA is TGTGCCAGCAGTTTCCTGTCGGGGACCCAGTACTTC. This sequence encodes CASSFLSGTQYF.

The rearrangement uses TRBV4-3 and TRBJ2-3; no firm D call. V lost 0 bases, J lost 5 bases, and 12 bases lay in between. CDR1 is LGHNA, CDR2 YSLEER, per germline. This CDR3 has 15 amino acids. The CDR3 here is CASSQETGGGDTQYF. CDR3 bases: TGCGCCAGCAGCCAAGAGACGGGTGGTGGAGATACGCAGTATTTT.

V usage is TRBV7-9 and J usage is TRBJ1-2, with 8 bases fitting TRBD1. Trimming cost V 5 bases and J 7 bases; bases outside gene matches: 9. Germline assignment: CDR1 SEHNR and CDR2 FQNEAQ (reference sequence). The CDR3 sequence is 14 residues long. CDR3 nucleotides: TGTGCCAGCAGCGCGGACAGGGATACTGGTGGCTACACCTTC. Translating gives CASSADRDTGGYTF.

This chain joins TRBV4-1 and TRBJ2-6, with TRBD1 matching 10 bases. V was clipped by 2 bases and J by 2 bases; unmatched bases: 6. In germline, CDR1 is MGHRA, CDR2 YSYEKL. CDR3 length: 18 residues. In DNA, the CDR3 is TGCGCCAGCAGCCAAATATCTGGACAGGGGGCTGGGGCCAACGTCCTGACTTTC. It translates to CASSQISGQGAGANVLTF.

The chain uses TRBV19 and TRBJ1-6; the match to TRBD1 covers 11 bases. Unmatched junction bases numbered 1, after V lost 7 bases and J lost 8 bases. This CDR3 region has 13 residues. CDR1 is LNHDA, CDR2 SQIVND, per germline (reference sequence). The CDR3, as DNA: TGTGCCAGTAAGGGACAGGGGGATTCACCCCTCCACTTT. Translation gives CASKGQGDSPLHF. Filled out from reference TRBV19 and TRBJ1-6, the complete variable domain reads DGGITQSPKYLFRKEGQNVTLSCEQNLNHDAMYWYRQDPGQGLRLIYYSQIVNDFQKGDIAEGYSVSREKKESFPLTVTSAQKNPTAFYLCASKGQGDSPLHFGNGTRLTVT.

This clone was picked up one time. This chain links TRBV6-6 with TRBJ2-5, with TRBD2 identical over 9 bases. Germline V gene data show CDR1 as MNHNY and CDR2 as SVGAGI (reference sequence). V lost 7 bases, J lost 4 bases, and 7 bases stayed unmatched. This CDR3 is 14 amino acids long. CDR3 sequence: CASMGGGGRETQYF. The CDR3 DNA is TGTGCCAGCATGGGCGGGGGGGGCCGAGAGACCCAGTACTTC.

This clone was found a few times. This chain uses TRBV4-1 with TRBJ1-5, with a weak D call TRBD1 (6 bases). Per the germline V gene, CDR1 is MGHRA and CDR2 is YSYEKL. V was pared by 3 bases and J by 4 bases, with 16 bases between. This CDR3 is built from 16 residues. CDR3 residues: CASSQHPDSRNQPQHF. CDR3 DNA sequence: TGCGCCAGCAGCCAGCACCCGGACAGTCGGAATCAGCCCCAGCATTTT.

The chain is built from TRBV23-1 and TRBJ1-5; TRBD1 agrees at 10 bases. TRBV23-1 is placed among ORFs of uncertain function. The CDR3 totals 17 residues. V gave up 2 bases and J gave up 0 bases; unmatched junction bases: 4. Written as DNA, the CDR3 is TGCGCCAGCAGTCAACTGGGACAGGGGCGTAGCAATCAGCCCCAGCATTTT. It yields the protein CASSQLGQGRSNQPQHF.

In this sample, this clone turned up once. The chain is built from TRBV7-2 and TRBJ2-5, with TRBD2 matching over 8 bases. With V trimmed by 6 bases and J by 5 bases, 11 bases remained unmatched. The CDR3 consists of 15 residues. Germline V gene lookup returns CDR1 SGHTA and CDR2 FQGNSA. The CDR3 DNA follows: TGTGCCAGCAGTCTTCGGGGGGGGGTTTATGAGACCCAGTACTTC. This translates into CASSLRGGVYETQYF.

V gene TRBV18 combines with J gene TRBJ1-4; D might be TRBD1 (5 bases). The CDR3 totals 18 residues. V was cut by 5 bases and J by 0 bases, with 19 bases left in between. Germline V CDR1 and CDR2: KGHSH, LQKENI. CDR3 nucleotides: TGTGCCAGCTCATCATCCCAGGGAAGTGTAGCAACTAATGAAAAACTGTTTTTT. Translating it yields CASSSSQGSVATNEKLFF.

V gene TRBV3-1 (or the pseudogene TRBV3-2) combines with J gene TRBJ2-1; D gene uncertain. Germline V gene sequence: CDR1 LGHDT, CDR2 YNNKEL (reference sequence). Trimming took 2 bases from V and 8 from J, leaving 10 bases between them. The CDR3 runs to 13 residues. The CDR3 reads CASSQFITHEQFF. The CDR3 nucleotides read TGTGCCAGCAGCCAATTTATCACACATGAGCAGTTCTTC.

The chain has TRBV6-5 and TRBJ2-7; 8 bases match TRBD1. The CDR3 consists of 15 residues. Germline loops: CDR1 MNHEY, CDR2 SVGAGI. Germline trimming cut 0 bases from V and 5 bases from J; bases unmatched to any gene: 6. The CDR3 region has the DNA TGTGCCAGCAGTTACTCCGGGGACAGGTGGGACGAGCAGTACTTC. Residues: CASSYSGDRWDEQYF.